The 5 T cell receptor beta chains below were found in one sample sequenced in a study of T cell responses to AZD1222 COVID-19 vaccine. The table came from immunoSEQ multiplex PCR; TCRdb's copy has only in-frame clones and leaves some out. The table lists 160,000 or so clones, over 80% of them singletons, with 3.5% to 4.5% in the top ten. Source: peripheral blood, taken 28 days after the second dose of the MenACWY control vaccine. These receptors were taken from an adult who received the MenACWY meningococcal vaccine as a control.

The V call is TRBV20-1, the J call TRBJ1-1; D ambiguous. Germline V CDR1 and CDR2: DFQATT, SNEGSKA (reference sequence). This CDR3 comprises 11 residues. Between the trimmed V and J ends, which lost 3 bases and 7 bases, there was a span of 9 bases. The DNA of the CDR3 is TGCAGTGCTAGTCAGCGGAATGAAGCTTTCTTT. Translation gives CSASQRNEAFF.

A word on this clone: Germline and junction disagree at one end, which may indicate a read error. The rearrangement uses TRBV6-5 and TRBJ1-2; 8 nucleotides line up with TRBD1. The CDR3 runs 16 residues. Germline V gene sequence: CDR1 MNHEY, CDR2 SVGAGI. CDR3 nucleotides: TGTGCCAGCAGTTACTCTCCCCCCGGGACAGGCGAAACTAATATCTTC. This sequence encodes CASSYSPPGTGETNIF.

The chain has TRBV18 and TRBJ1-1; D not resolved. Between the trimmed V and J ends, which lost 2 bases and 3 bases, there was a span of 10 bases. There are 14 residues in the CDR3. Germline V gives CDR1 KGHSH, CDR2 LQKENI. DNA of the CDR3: TGTGCCAGCTCACCAGTTGGGGAGGACACTGAAGCTTTCTTT. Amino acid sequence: CASSPVGEDTEAFF.

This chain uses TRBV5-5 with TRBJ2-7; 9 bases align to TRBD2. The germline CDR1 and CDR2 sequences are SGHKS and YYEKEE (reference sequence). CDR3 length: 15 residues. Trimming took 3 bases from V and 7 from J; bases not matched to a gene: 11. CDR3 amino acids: CASSSVAGAFGEQYF. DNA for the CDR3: TGTGCCAGCAGCTCAGTAGCGGGAGCTTTTGGAGAGCAGTACTTC.

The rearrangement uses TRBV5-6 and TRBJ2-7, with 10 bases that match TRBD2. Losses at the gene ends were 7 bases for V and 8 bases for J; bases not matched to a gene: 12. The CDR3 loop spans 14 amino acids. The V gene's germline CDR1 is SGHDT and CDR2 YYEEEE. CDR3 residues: CASSPLAGASKQYF. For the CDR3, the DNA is TGTGCCAGCTCCCCCCTAGCGGGAGCAAGCAAGCAGTACTTC.